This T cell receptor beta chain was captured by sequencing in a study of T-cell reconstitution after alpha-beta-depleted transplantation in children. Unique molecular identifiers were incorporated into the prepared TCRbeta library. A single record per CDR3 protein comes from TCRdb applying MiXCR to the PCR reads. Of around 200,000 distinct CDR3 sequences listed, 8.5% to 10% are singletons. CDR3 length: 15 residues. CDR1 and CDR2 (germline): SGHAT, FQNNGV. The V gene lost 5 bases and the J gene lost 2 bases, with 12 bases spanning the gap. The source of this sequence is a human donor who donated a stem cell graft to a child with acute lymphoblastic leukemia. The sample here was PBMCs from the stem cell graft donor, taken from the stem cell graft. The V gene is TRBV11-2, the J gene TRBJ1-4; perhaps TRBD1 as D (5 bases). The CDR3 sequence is CASSRGGVTNEKLFF. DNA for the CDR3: TGTGCCAGCAGCCGCGGGGGGGTCACTAATGAAAAACTGTTTTTT.